The entry that follows covers one T cell receptor beta chain sequence. What it recognizes is unknown. UMI-tagged TRB cDNA libraries were built via 5' RACE. TCRdb re-called the 5' RACE reads and gives one entry per CDR3 protein, without DNA. The table gives roughly 39,000 distinct CDR3 sequences; the top ten clones make up about 10% of it. From germline, CDR1 is SEHNR and CDR2 FQNEAQ (reference sequence). The CDR3 contains 19 residues. This entry belongs to a study of CXCR3-negative and CXCR3-positive naive CD8 T cells. General study results and limits: High diversity, comparable across both naive subsets, contrasted with much lower diversity in memory CD8+ cells. Similar TRBV-TRBJ usage was seen in naive cells (both CXCR3-negative and CXCR3-positive), but memory cells differed. TRB CDR3 properties were used to infer TCR strength, and surface CD5 was comparable between naive subsets.

Sorting was done in triplicate for each CD8+ T cell subset (around 300,000 cells each). The V and J genes are TRBV7-9 and TRBJ2-1; TCRdb lists TRBD1, though no DNA is available to test this call. The source of this sequence is a human donor in good health. Some clones in this sample may be carry-over from other donors' samples. The source material was memory CD8+ T cells from blood. CDR3 amino acids: CASSATQQAGPLHYNEQFF.